This note documents a single TCR beta chain sequence. The data were produced by immunoSEQ multiplex PCR, yet TCRdb's version contains in-frame clones alone and is incomplete. The sample contains about 100,000 clones, 95% of which appear only once. The record originates from a study of technical replicates of blood from several donors. Germline V lookup: CDR1 SGHRS, CDR2 YFSETQ. The ends were cut back, 0 bases at V and 7 bases at J, with 7 bases in the middle. There are 12 residues in the CDR3. The chain carries TRBV5-1 and TRBJ1-1; tentative D call: TRBD1 (6 bases). The source is a human donor in good health. Input material: T cells isolated from PBMCs. This CDR3 is CASSLVGGEAFF. CDR3 in DNA: TGCGCCAGCAGCTTGGTAGGGGGTGAAGCTTTCTTT.